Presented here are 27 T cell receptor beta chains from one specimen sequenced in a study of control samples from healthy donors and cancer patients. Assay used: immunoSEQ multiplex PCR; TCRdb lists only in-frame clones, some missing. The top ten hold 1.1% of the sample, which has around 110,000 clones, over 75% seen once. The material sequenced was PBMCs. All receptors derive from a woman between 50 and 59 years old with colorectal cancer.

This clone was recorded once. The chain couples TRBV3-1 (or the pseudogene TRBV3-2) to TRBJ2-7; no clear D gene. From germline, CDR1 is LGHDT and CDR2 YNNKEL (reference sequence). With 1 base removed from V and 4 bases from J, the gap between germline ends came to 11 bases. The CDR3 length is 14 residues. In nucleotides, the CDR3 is TGTGCCAGCAGCCAAGGAGGTCAGTATTACGAGCAGTACTTC. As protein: CASSQGGQYYEQYF.

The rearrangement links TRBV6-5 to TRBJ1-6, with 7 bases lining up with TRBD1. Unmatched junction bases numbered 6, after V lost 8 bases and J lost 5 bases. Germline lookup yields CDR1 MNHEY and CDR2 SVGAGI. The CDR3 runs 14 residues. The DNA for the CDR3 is TGTGCCAGCGGCAAGACAGGGAATAATTCACCCCTCCACTTT. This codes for CASGKTGNNSPLHF.

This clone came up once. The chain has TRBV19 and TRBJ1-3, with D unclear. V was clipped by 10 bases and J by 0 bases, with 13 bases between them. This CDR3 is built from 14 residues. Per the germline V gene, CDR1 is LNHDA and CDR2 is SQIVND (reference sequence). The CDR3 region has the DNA TGTGCCACTCATCGCCGGGGCTCTGGAAACACCATATATTTT. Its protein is CATHRRGSGNTIYF.

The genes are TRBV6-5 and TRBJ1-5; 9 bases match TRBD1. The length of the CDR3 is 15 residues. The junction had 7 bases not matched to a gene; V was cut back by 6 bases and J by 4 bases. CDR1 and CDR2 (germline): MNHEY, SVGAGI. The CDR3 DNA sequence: TGTGCCAGCAGCAGGGACAGGGTTTTAAATCAGCCCCAGCATTTT. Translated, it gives CASSRDRVLNQPQHF.

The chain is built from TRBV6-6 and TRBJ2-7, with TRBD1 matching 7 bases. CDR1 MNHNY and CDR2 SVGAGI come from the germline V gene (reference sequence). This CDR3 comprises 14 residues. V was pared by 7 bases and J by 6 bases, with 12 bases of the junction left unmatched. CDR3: CASTKGTDFVEQYF. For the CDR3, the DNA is TGTGCCAGCACGAAGGGGACAGACTTCGTCGAGCAGTACTTC.

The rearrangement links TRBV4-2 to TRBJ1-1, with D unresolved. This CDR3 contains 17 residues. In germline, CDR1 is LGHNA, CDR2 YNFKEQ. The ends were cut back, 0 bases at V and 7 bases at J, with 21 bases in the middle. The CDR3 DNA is TGTGCCAGCAGCCAAGATCTTGGCACGGATGCTATGGGTGAAGCTTTCTTT. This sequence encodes CASSQDLGTDAMGEAFF.

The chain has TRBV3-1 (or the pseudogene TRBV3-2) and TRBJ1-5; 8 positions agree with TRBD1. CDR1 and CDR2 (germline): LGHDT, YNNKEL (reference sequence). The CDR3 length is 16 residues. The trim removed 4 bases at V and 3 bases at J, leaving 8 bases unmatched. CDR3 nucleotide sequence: TGTGCCAGCAGCCCCTCCAGGACAGGGTTCAATCAGCCCCAGCATTTT. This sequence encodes CASSPSRTGFNQPQHF.

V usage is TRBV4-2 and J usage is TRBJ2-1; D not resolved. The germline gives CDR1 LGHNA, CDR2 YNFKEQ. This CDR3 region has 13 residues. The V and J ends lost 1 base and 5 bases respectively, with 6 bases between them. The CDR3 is CASSQVGNNEQFF. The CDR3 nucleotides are TGTGCCAGCAGCCAAGTAGGCAACAATGAGCAGTTCTTC.

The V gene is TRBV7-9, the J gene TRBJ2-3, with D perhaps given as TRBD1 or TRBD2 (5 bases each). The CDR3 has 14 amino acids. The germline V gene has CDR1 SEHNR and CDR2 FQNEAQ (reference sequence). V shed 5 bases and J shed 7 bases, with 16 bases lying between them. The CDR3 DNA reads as TGTGCCAGCAGCCCCCGGAGAGGGGTTAATACGCAGTATTTT. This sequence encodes CASSPRRGVNTQYF.

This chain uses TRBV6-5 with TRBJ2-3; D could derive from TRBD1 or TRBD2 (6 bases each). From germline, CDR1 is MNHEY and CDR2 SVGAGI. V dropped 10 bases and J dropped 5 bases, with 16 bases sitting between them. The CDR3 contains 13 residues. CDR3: CANRDSTGDTQYF. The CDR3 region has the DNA TGTGCCAACAGGGACTCCACGGGAGATACGCAGTATTTT.

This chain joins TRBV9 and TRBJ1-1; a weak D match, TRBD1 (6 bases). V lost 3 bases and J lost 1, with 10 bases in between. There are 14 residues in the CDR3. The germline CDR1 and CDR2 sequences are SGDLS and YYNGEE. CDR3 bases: TGTGCCAGCAGCGAGGGACACCAGAACACTGAAGCTTTCTTT. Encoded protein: CASSEGHQNTEAFF.

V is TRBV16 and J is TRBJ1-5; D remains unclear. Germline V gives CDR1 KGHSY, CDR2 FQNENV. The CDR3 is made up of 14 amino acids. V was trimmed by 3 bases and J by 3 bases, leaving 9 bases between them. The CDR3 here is CASSQLYYNQPQHF. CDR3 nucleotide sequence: TGTGCCAGCAGCCAGCTCTATTACAATCAGCCCCAGCATTTT.

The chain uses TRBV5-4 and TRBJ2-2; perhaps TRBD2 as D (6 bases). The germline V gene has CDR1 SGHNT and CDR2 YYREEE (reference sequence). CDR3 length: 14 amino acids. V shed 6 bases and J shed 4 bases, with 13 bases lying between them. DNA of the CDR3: TGTGCCAGCACCGAGACCGGGGGCACCGGGGAGCTGTTTTTT. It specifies CASTETGGTGELFF.

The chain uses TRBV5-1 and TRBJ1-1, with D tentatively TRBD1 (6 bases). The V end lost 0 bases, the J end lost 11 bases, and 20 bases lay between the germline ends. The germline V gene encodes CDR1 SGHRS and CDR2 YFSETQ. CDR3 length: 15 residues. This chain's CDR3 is CASSLEGGLYEEAFF. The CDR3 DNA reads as TGCGCCAGCAGCTTGGAAGGGGGACTCTATGAAGAGGCTTTCTTT. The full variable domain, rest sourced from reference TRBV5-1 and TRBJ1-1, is KAGVTQTPRYLIKTRGQQVTLSCSPISGHRSVSWYQQTPGQGLQFLFEYFSETQRNKGNFPGRFSGRQFSNSRSEMNVSTLELGDSALYLCASSLEGGLYEEAFFGQGTRLTVV.

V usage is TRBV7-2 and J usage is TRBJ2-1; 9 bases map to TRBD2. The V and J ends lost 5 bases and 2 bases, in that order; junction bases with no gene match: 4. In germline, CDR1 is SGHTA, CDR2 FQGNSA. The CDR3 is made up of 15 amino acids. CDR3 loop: CASSMRGGAYNEQFF. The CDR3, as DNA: TGTGCCAGCAGCATGCGGGGGGGGGCCTACAATGAGCAGTTCTTC.

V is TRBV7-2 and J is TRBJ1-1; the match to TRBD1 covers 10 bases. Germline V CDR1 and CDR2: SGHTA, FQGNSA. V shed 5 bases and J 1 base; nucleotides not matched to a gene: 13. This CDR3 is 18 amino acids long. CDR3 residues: CASSIPGQGSLGNTEAFF. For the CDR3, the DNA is TGTGCCAGCAGCATTCCGGGACAGGGGTCTTTGGGGAACACTGAAGCTTTCTTT.

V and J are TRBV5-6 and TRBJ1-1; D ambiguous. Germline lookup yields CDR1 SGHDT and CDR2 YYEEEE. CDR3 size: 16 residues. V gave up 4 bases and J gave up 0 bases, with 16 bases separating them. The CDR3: CASSQGRRSMNTEAFF. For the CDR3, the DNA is TGTGCCAGCAGCCAAGGTCGAAGGTCCATGAACACTGAAGCTTTCTTT. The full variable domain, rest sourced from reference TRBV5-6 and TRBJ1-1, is DAGVTQSPTHLIKTRGQQVTLRCSPKSGHDTVSWYQQALGQGPQFIFQYYEEEERQRGNFPDRFSGHQFPNYSSELNVNALLLGDSALYLCASSQGRRSMNTEAFFGQGTRLTVV.

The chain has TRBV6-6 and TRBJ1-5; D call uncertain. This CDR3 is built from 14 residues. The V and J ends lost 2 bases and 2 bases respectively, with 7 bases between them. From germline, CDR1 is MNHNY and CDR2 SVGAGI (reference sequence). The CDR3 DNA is TGTGCCAGCAGTTACGGGGATCGCAATCAGCCCCAGCATTTT. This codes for CASSYGDRNQPQHF.

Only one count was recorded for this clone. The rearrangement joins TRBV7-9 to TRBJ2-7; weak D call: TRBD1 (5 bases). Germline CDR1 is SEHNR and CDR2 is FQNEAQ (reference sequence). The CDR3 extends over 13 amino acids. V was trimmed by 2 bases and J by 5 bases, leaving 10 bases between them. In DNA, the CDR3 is TGTGCCAGCAGCTTACAAGGGGTCCACGAGCAGTACTTC. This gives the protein CASSLQGVHEQYF.

CDR3 DNA: TGTGCCAGCACGGGGGCGGGAGAGACCCAGTACTTC. Its translation is CASTGAGETQYF. This chain links TRBV28 with TRBJ2-5, with D perhaps given as TRBD1 or TRBD2 (6 bases each). Germline loops: CDR1 MDHEN, CDR2 SYDVKM. V was cut by 7 bases and J by 4 bases, with 10 bases left in between. The CDR3 covers 12 residues.

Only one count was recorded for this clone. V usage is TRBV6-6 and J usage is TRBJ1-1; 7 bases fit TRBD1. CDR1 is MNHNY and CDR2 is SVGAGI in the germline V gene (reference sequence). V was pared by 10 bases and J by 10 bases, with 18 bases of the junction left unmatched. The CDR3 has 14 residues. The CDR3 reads CATVLQGLSVRAFF. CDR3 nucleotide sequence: TGTGCCACCGTCCTACAGGGGCTAAGCGTGCGAGCTTTCTTT.

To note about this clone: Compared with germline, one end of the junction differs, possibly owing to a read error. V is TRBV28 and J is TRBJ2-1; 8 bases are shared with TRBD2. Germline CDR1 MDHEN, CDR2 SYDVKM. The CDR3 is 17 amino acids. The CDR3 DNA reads TGCGCCAGCAGCGCCCGTATTGGCCGGGAGGGGGACAATGAGCAGTTCTTC. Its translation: CASSARIGREGDNEQFF. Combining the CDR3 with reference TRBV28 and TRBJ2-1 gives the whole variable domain DVKVTQSSRYLVKRTGEKVFLECVQDMDHENMFWYRQDPGLGLRLIYFSYDVKMKEKGDIPEGYSVSREKKERFSLILESASTNQTSMYLCASSARIGREGDNEQFFGPGTRLTVL.

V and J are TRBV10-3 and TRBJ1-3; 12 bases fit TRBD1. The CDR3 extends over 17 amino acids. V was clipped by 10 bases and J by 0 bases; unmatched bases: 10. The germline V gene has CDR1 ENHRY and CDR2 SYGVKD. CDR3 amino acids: CATLGQGASYSGNTIYF. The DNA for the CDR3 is TGTGCCACCTTGGGACAGGGGGCCTCCTACTCTGGAAACACCATATATTTT.

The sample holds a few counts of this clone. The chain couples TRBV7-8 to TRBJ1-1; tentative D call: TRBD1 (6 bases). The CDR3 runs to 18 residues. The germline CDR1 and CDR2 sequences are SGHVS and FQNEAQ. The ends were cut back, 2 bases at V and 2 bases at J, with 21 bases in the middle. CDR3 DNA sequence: TGTGCCAGCAGCTTACCCGATCACCCGGACAGCCTAAACACTGAAGCTTTCTTT. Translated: CASSLPDHPDSLNTEAFF. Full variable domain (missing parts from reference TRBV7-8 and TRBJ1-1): GAGVSQSPRYKVAKRGQDVALRCDPISGHVSLFWYQQALGQGPEFLTYFQNEAQLDKSGLPSDRFFAERPEGSVSTLKIQRTQQEDSAVYLCASSLPDHPDSLNTEAFFGQGTRLTVV.

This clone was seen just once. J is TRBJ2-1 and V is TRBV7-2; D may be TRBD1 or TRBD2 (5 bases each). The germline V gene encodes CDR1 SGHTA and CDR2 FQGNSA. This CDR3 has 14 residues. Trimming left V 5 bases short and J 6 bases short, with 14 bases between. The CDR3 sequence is CASSPPGPLNEQFF. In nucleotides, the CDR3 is TGTGCCAGCAGCCCGCCGGGACCCCTCAATGAGCAGTTCTTC.

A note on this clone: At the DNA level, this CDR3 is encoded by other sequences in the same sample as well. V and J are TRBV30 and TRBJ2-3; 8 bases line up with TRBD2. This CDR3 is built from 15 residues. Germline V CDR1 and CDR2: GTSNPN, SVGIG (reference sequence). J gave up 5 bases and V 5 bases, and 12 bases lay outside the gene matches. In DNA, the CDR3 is TGTGCCTGGGGGGGGCTAGCGGGTTCGGTAGATACGCAGTATTTT. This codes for CAWGGLAGSVDTQYF. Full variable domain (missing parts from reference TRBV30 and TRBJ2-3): SQTIHQWPATLVQPVGSPLSLECTVEGTSNPNLYWYRQAAGRGLQLLFYSVGIGQISSEVPQNLSASRPQDRQFILSSKKLLLSDSGFYLCAWGGLAGSVDTQYFGPGTRLTVL.

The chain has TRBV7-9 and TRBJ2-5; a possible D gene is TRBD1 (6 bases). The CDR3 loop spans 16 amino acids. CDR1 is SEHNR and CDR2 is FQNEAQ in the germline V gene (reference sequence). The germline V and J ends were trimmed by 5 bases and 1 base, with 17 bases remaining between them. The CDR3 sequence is CASSPPSGTSQETQYF. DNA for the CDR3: TGTGCCAGCAGCCCCCCCTCCGGGACATCCCAAGAGACCCAGTACTTC.